This T cell receptor beta chain was profiled in a study of T-cell reconstitution after alpha-beta-depleted transplantation in children. This CDR3 comprises 13 residues. Germline V gives CDR1 SGHTA, CDR2 FQGTGA. Between the trimmed V and J ends, which lost 5 bases and 6 bases, there was a span of 14 bases. Study results and limitations: Newly produced T cells mostly provided counts and TCRbeta diversity after one year, as hyperexpanded clones declined.

Researchers prepared the TCRbeta library using unique molecular identifiers, the study reports. From the PCR reads, TCRdb called clonotypes with MiXCR, one entry per CDR3 protein. The sample contains about 150,000 distinct CDR3 sequences, roughly 8.8% of which appear only once. This clonotype was found many times. The antigen is undetermined. The rearrangement links TRBV7-3 to TRBJ2-7; D uncertain. The TCR was taken from a female patient aged 2-15 years who had a stem cell transplant for congenital amegakaryocytic thrombocytopenia, so the T cells may come from the graft donor. Sequenced here: PBMCs, mostly from graft donor cells, sampled 180 days after TCRalphabeta/CD19-depleted stem cell transplant. The CDR3 reads CASSLSSGGEQYF. The CDR3 DNA reads as TGTGCCAGCAGCCTTTCATCGGGCGGCGAGCAGTACTTC. Complete variable domain (other parts from reference TRBV7-3 and TRBJ2-7): GAGVSQTPSNKVTEKGKYVELRCDPISGHTALYWYRQSLGQGPEFLIYFQGTGAADDSGLPNDRFFAVRPEGSVSTLKIQRTERGDSAVYLCASSLSSGGEQYFGPGTRLTVT.